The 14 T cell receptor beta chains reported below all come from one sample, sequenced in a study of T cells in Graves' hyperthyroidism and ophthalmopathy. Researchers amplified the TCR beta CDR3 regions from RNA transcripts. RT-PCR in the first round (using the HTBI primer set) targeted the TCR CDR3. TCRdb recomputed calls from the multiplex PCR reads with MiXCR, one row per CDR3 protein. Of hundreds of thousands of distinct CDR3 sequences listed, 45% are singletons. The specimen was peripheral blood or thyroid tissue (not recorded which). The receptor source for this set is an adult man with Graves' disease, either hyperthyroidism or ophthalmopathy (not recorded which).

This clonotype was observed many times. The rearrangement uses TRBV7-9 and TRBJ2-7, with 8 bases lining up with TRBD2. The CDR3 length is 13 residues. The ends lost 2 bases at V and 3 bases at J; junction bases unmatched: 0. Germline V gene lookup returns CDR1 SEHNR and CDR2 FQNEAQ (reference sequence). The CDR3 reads CASSLLAGYEQYF. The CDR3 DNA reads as TGTGCCAGCAGCTTACTAGCGGGCTACGAGCAGTACTTC.

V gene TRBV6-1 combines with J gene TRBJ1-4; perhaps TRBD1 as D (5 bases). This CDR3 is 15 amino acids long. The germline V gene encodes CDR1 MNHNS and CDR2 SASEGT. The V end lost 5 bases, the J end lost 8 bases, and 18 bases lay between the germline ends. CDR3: CASSTLRGSEEKLFF. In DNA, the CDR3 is TGTGCCAGCAGTACGTTAAGGGGTTCGGAAGAAAAACTGTTTTTT.

The CDR3 is CASSLTPTRDGGYTF. The DNA for the CDR3 is TGTGCCAGCAGCTTGACCCCAACACGGGACGGTGGCTACACCTTC. The rearrangement uses TRBV2 and TRBJ1-2; possible D gene TRBD1, 5 bases. Trimming pared 6 bases from V and 7 bases from J, leaving 21 bases between. Looked up from germline, CDR1 is SNHLY and CDR2 is FYNNEI. The CDR3 extends over 15 amino acids.

In DNA, the CDR3 is TGTGCCAGCAGCCTCTGGGACGGGGGAAATCAGCCCCAGCATTTT. Its translation: CASSLWDGGNQPQHF. This sequence joins TRBV7-2 and TRBJ1-5; the D gene is possibly TRBD1 (5 bases). The CDR3 length is 15 residues. The germline V gene has CDR1 SGHTA and CDR2 FQGNSA. V lost 5 bases and J 4 bases, leaving 15 bases between the germline ends. Complete variable domain (other parts from reference TRBV7-2 and TRBJ1-5): GAGVSQSPSNKVTEKGKDVELRCDPISGHTALYWYRQSLGQGLEFLIYFQGNSAPDKSGLPSDRFSAERTGGSVSTLTIQRTQQEDSAVYLCASSLWDGGNQPQHFGDGTRLSIL.

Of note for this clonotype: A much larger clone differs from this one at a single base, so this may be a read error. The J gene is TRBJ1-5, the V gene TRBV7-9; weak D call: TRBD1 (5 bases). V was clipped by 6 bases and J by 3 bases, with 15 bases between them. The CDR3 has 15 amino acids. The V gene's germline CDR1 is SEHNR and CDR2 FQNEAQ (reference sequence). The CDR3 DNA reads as TGTGCCAGCAGTCACGGGGCAGCGCCCAATCAGCCCCAGCATTTT. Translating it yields CASSHGAAPNQPQHF.

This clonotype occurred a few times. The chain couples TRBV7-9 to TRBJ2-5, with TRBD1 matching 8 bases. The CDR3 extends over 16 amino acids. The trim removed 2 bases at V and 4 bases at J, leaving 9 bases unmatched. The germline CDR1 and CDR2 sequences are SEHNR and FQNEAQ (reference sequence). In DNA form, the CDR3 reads TGTGCCAGCAGCTTACTACCCGGACAGGGTGGAGAGACCCAGTACTTC. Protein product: CASSLLPGQGGETQYF.

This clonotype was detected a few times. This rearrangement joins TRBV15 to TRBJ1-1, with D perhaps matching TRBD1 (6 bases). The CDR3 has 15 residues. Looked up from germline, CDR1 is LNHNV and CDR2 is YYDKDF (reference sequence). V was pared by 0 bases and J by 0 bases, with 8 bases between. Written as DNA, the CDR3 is TGTGCCACCAGCAGAGAACGGGACATGAACACTGAAGCTTTCTTT. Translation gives CATSRERDMNTEAFF. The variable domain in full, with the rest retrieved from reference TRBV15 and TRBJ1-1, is DAMVIQNPRYQVTQFGKPVTLSCSQTLNHNVMYWYQQKSSQAPKLLFHYYDKDFNNEADTPDNFQSRRPNTSFCFLDIRSPGLGDTAMYLCATSRERDMNTEAFFGQGTRLTVV.

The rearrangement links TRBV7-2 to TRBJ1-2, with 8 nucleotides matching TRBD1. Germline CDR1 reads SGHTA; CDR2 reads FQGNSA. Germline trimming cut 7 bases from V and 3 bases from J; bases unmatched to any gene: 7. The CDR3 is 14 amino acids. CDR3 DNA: TGTGCCAGCAACGAAGACAGGGGCGACTATGGCTACACCTTC. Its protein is CASNEDRGDYGYTF.

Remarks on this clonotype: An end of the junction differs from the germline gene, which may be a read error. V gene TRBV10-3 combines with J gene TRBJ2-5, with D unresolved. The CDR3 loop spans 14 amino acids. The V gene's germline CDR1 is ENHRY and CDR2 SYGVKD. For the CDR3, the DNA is TGTGCCAGCAGTACGGCCAGGCTCCAAGAGACCCAGTACTTC. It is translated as CASSTARLQETQYF.

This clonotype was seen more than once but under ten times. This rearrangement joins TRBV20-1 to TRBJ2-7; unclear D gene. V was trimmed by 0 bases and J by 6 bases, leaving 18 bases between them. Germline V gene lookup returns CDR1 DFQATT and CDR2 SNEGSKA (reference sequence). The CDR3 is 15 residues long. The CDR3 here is CSARDSVGLGSEQYF. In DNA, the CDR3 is TGCAGTGCTAGAGACTCAGTCGGGCTAGGTAGCGAGCAGTACTTC.

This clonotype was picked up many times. This CDR3 reads CASSDGGNNQPQHF. CDR3 DNA sequence: TGTGCCAGCAGTGATGGAGGCAACAATCAGCCCCAGCATTTT. The genes are TRBV25-1 and TRBJ1-5; D call uncertain. The CDR3 is made up of 14 amino acids. Germline CDR1 is MGHDK and CDR2 is SYGVNS. V lost 3 bases, J lost 3 bases, and 9 bases lay in between. The full variable domain, in which reference TRBV25-1 and TRBJ1-5 provide the parts outside the CDR3, is EADIYQTPRYLVIGTGKKITLECSQTMGHDKMYWYQQDPGMELHLIHYSYGVNSTEKGDLSSESTVSRIRTEHFPLTLESARPSHTSQYLCASSDGGNNQPQHFGDGTRLSIL.

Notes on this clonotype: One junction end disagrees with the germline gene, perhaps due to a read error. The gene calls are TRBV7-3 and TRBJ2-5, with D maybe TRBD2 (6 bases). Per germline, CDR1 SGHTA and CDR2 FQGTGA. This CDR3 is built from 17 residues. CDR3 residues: CASSQGRVGRPQETQYF. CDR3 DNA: TGCGCCAGCAGCCAAGGTCGGGTCGGGAGACCTCAAGAGACCCAGTACTTC. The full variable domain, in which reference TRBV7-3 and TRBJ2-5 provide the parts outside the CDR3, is GAGVSQTPSNKVTEKGKYVELRCDPISGHTALYWYRQSLGQGPEFLIYFQGTGAADDSGLPNDRFFAVRPEGSVSTLKIQRTERGDSAVYLCASSQGRVGRPQETQYFGPGTRLLVL.

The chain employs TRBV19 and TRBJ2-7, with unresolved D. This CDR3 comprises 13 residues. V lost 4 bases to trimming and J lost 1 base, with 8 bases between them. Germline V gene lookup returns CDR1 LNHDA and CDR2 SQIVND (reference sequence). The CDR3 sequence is CASSKEFSYEQYF. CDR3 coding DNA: TGTGCCAGTAGTAAAGAGTTTTCCTACGAGCAGTACTTC.

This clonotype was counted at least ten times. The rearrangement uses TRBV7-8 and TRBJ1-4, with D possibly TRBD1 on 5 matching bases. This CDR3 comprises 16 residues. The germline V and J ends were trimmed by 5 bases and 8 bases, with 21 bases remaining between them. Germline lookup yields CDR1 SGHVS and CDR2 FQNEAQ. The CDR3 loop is CASSQGGRGGSEKLFF. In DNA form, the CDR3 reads TGTGCCAGCAGCCAAGGAGGAAGGGGTGGCAGCGAAAAACTGTTTTTT. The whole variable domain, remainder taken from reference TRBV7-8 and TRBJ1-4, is GAGVSQSPRYKVAKRGQDVALRCDPISGHVSLFWYQQALGQGPEFLTYFQNEAQLDKSGLPSDRFFAERPEGSVSTLKIQRTQQEDSAVYLCASSQGGRGGSEKLFFGSGTQLSVL.